Listed below are T cell receptor beta chains from one sample, sequenced in a study of shared clonotypes between healthy human individuals. Sequencing was performed with immunoSEQ multiplex PCR; in TCRdb, only in-frame clones are kept and a portion is missing. This table holds around 1.9 million clones, 80% to 95% found once. Sequenced: naive CD8+ T cells from PBMCs. These receptors all come from a man between 18 and 29 years old in good health. Some clones in this sample may be carry-over from other donors' samples. CDR3s include the opening cysteine and the closing phenylalanine or tryptophan. A D gene is named only where the DNA matches it firmly. Where a row states a size, it is once, few, many or the class of an expanded clone; other rows omit it.

V: TRBV7-8
D: -
size: -
J: TRBJ2-1
DNA: TGTGCCAGCAGCCATGACTCTAATGAGCAGTTCTTC
CDR3: CASSHDSNEQFF

V: TRBV19
D: TRBD1
size: few
J: TRBJ1-5
DNA: TGTGCCAGTACCACAGGGGGAAATCAGCCCCAGCATTTT
CDR3: CASTTGGNQPQHF

V: TRBV27
D: -
size: -
J: TRBJ2-7
DNA: TGTGCCAGCAGTTTCCAACTGGGCTCCTCCTACGAGCAGTACTTC
CDR3: CASSFQLGSSYEQYF

V: TRBV7-6
D: -
size: -
J: TRBJ2-1
DNA: TGTGCCAGCAGCTTGGGAGTTTCCAATGAGCAGTTCTTC
CDR3: CASSLGVSNEQFF

V: TRBV6-5
D: TRBD1
size: -
J: TRBJ1-1
DNA: TGTGCCAGCAGTACCGGGACAGGGGGCTACACTGAAGCTTTCTTT
CDR3: CASSTGTGGYTEAFF

V: TRBV9
D: TRBD1
size: -
J: TRBJ2-2
DNA: TGTGCCAGCAGCGCTACAGGGGGCGCGGCCGGGGAGCTGTTTTTT
CDR3: CASSATGGAAGELFF

V: TRBV27
D: TRBD1
size: -
J: TRBJ2-7
DNA: TGTGCCAGCAGCGGGACAGAAAGCTACGAGCAGTACTTC
CDR3: CASSGTESYEQYF

V: TRBV9
D: -
size: -
J: TRBJ1-2
DNA: TGTGCCAGCAGCGTAGAGGGCAGCCGCGGCTACACCTTC
CDR3: CASSVEGSRGYTF

V: TRBV28
D: -
size: -
J: TRBJ2-5
DNA: TGTGCCAGCAGTCTTACAGGGCGAGAGGGGGAGACCCAGTACTTC
CDR3: CASSLTGREGETQYF

V: TRBV7-9
D: TRBD2
size: -
J: TRBJ2-7
DNA: TGTGCCAGCAGCCGCGGGAGTGCCTACGAGCAGTACTTC
CDR3: CASSRGSAYEQYF

V: TRBV28
D: TRBD1
size: -
J: TRBJ2-7
DNA: TGTGCCAGCAGTTGGGACAGGGGACGTTCCGAGCAGTACTTC
CDR3: CASSWDRGRSEQYF

V: TRBV7-2
D: -
size: -
J: TRBJ2-5
DNA: TGTGCCAGCAGCTTAGGAGGATGGCAGCTCCTCTTTGGAACCCAGTACTTC
CDR3: CASSLGGWQLLFGTQYF

V: TRBV19
D: -
size: -
J: TRBJ2-7
DNA: TGTGCCAGTAGTATAGGGGGGACACTCTACGAGCAGTACTTC
CDR3: CASSIGGTLYEQYF

V: TRBV5-1
D: TRBD2
size: -
J: TRBJ2-1
DNA: TGCGCCAGCAGCTTGGTGCCTAGCGGGAGGGCCTGGAATGAGCAGTTCTTC
CDR3: CASSLVPSGRAWNEQFF

V: TRBV28
D: -
size: -
J: TRBJ1-4
DNA: TGTGCCAGCAGTAGGGATTTCGGAACATATGAAAAACTGTTTTTT
CDR3: CASSRDFGTYEKLFF

V: TRBV14
D: TRBD2
size: -
J: TRBJ2-7
DNA: TGTGCCAGCAGCCAAGGTCCGGGACTAGCGGGAGGGTTCTCCTACGAGCAGTACTTC
CDR3: CASSQGPGLAGGFSYEQYF

V: TRBV27
D: -
size: once
J: TRBJ2-7
DNA: TGTGCCAGCAGTCCCAGGGTTGGGCACTACGAGCAGTACTTC
CDR3: CASSPRVGHYEQYF

V: TRBV2
D: TRBD1
size: once
J: TRBJ1-3
DNA: TGTGCCAGCAGGGGGACAGGGGCGGCTCTCGGCTCTGGAAACACCATATATTTT
CDR3: CASRGTGAALGSGNTIYF

V: TRBV5-1
D: TRBD1
size: -
J: TRBJ2-7
DNA: TGCGCCAGCAGCCCCGGACAGGGGAAATACGAGCAGTACTTC
CDR3: CASSPGQGKYEQYF

V: TRBV18
D: -
size: once
J: TRBJ1-1
DNA: TGTGCCAGCTCACCCGACAGGATGAACACTGAAGCTTTCTTT
CDR3: CASSPDRMNTEAFF

V: TRBV7-9
D: -
size: -
J: TRBJ2-1
DNA: TGTGCCAGCGGCCTAGGCGGGGACAATGAGCAGTTCTTC
CDR3: CASGLGGDNEQFF

V: TRBV7-9
D: -
size: -
J: TRBJ2-1
DNA: TGTGCCAGCAGCCCAGCGGCTTACTACAATGAGCAGTTCTTC
CDR3: CASSPAAYYNEQFF

V: TRBV5-1
D: TRBD2
size: once
J: TRBJ2-1
DNA: TGCGCCAGCAGCAGTATACTAGCGGGAGCCGTCGATGAGCAGTTCTTC
CDR3: CASSSILAGAVDEQFF

V: TRBV27
D: -
size: -
J: TRBJ1-2
DNA: TGTGCCAGCAGTTTGCGAGGCAGGGGTGGTGGCTACACCTTC
CDR3: CASSLRGRGGGYTF

V: TRBV9
D: TRBD2
size: -
J: TRBJ2-3
DNA: TGTGCCAGCAGCCCTCAACTAGCGGGAGACCCGGGCGATACGCAGTATTTT
CDR3: CASSPQLAGDPGDTQYF

V: TRBV5-1
D: TRBD1
size: -
J: TRBJ1-4
DNA: TGCGCCAGCAGCCCAAATCGCCGGGGTGGGACAGGCGAAAAACTGTTTTTT
CDR3: CASSPNRRGGTGEKLFF

V: TRBV5-3
D: -
size: -
J: TRBJ2-1
DNA: TGTGCCAGAAGCTTGCTAGCCGGGAATGAGCAGTTCTTC
CDR3: CARSLLAGNEQFF

V: TRBV7-3
D: -
size: -
J: TRBJ2-7
DNA: TGTGCCAGCAGCTTAGCTGGAACCTACGAGCAGTACTTC
CDR3: CASSLAGTYEQYF

V: TRBV5-1
D: -
size: -
J: TRBJ2-1
DNA: TGCGCCAGCAGCTTAGGCCTTTCCGATGAGCAGTTCTTC
CDR3: CASSLGLSDEQFF

V: TRBV4-1
D: -
size: -
J: TRBJ1-5
DNA: TGCGCCAGCAGCCAAGAGCCAGGGAGCAATCAGCCCCAGCATTTT
CDR3: CASSQEPGSNQPQHF

V: TRBV9
D: TRBD2
size: -
J: TRBJ2-7
DNA: TGTGCCAGCAGAGCAAGGTGGGCGACTAGCTGGTACTTC
CDR3: CASRARWATSWYF

V: TRBV7-7
D: -
size: -
J: TRBJ2-3
DNA: TGTGCCAGCAGCTTATCGCTTCGGACAGATACGCAGTATTTT
CDR3: CASSLSLRTDTQYF

V: TRBV7-2
D: -
size: -
J: TRBJ1-1
DNA: TGTGCCAGCAGCTTCTTCAGTAGGGGGGTGAACACTGAAGCTTTCTTT
CDR3: CASSFFSRGVNTEAFF

V: TRBV5-4
D: -
size: -
J: TRBJ2-3
DNA: TGTGCCAGCAGCTTGGAAACGGGAGTCGGGGCAGATACGCAGTATTTT
CDR3: CASSLETGVGADTQYF

V: TRBV7-9
D: -
size: once
J: TRBJ2-1
DNA: TGTGCCAGCAGCTCAACAGAGACTACCCACTCCTACAATGAGCAGTTCTTC
CDR3: CASSSTETTHSYNEQFF

V: TRBV27
D: TRBD2
size: -
J: TRBJ2-7
DNA: TGTGCCAGCAGTTCCCCCGCGGGAGCGGTGGGGGAGCAGTACTTC
CDR3: CASSSPAGAVGEQYF

V: TRBV4-2
D: TRBD1
size: -
J: TRBJ2-7
DNA: TGTGCCAGCAGCCAACTCCGGGACAGGGTCTACGAGCAGTACTTC
CDR3: CASSQLRDRVYEQYF

V: TRBV9
D: -
size: -
J: TRBJ2-3
DNA: TGTGCCAGCAGCGTACCTCGGGACGCCTATACGCAGTATTTT
CDR3: CASSVPRDAYTQYF

V: TRBV27
D: -
size: -
J: TRBJ1-1
DNA: TGTGCCAGCAGTCCGTCGATGGAGGACACTGAAGCTTTCTTT
CDR3: CASSPSMEDTEAFF

V: TRBV4-2
D: -
size: few
J: TRBJ1-3
DNA: TGTGCCAGCAGCCAAGAAGGGTCTTACTCTGGAAACACCATATATTTT
CDR3: CASSQEGSYSGNTIYF

V: TRBV29-1
D: TRBD1
size: -
J: TRBJ1-3
DNA: TGCAGCCTTCTCTATCGTCAGAGGGGACAGGTGCTTTATGGAAACACCATATATTTT
CDR3: CSLLYRQRGQVLYGNTIYF

V: TRBV5-1
D: -
size: -
J: TRBJ2-7
DNA: TGCGCCAGCAGCTTGGCAGACAAGCCCTCCTACGAGCAGTACTTC
CDR3: CASSLADKPSYEQYF

V: TRBV29-1
D: -
size: -
J: TRBJ2-7
DNA: TGCAGCGTTTTCGGGACTTACGAGCAGTACTTC
CDR3: CSVFGTYEQYF

V: TRBV28
D: -
size: -
J: TRBJ1-4
DNA: TGTGCCAGCAGTCTCGCGGGGAATGAAAAACTGTTTTTT
CDR3: CASSLAGNEKLFF

V: TRBV19
D: -
size: -
J: TRBJ1-4
DNA: TGTGCCAGTAGTATTGCCGGCGGGGGTGAAAAACTGTTTTTT
CDR3: CASSIAGGGEKLFF

V: TRBV27
D: -
size: -
J: TRBJ2-2
DNA: TGTGCCAGCAGTTTTGACGGTACCGGGGAGCTGTTTTTT
CDR3: CASSFDGTGELFF

V: TRBV7-9
D: -
size: -
J: TRBJ2-7
DNA: TGTGCCAGCAGCCCCGGGGCAGACCTCCGGGCGTTCTACGAGCAGTACTTC
CDR3: CASSPGADLRAFYEQYF

V: TRBV29-1
D: -
size: -
J: TRBJ2-1
DNA: TGCAGCGTTGAGGCAGGGGCTGGACCCAGGGCTTACAATGAGCAGTTCTTC
CDR3: CSVEAGAGPRAYNEQFF

V: TRBV11-2
D: -
size: -
J: TRBJ2-2
DNA: TGTGCCAGCAGCCCAGAGGGCACCGGGGAGCTGTTTTTT
CDR3: CASSPEGTGELFF

V: TRBV14
D: -
size: -
J: TRBJ2-7
DNA: TGTGCCAGCAGTCGATCTCAGACCTATAAGACAGCCTACTACGAGCAGTACTTC
CDR3: CASSRSQTYKTAYYEQYF

V: TRBV2
D: -
size: -
J: TRBJ2-3
DNA: TGTGCCAGCAGTGATGTCCTAGCAGATACGCAGTATTTT
CDR3: CASSDVLADTQYF

V: TRBV2
D: TRBD2
size: -
J: TRBJ2-3
DNA: TGTGCCAGCAGTGAGGCGCTAGCGGGAGTGGCAGATACGCAGTATTTT
CDR3: CASSEALAGVADTQYF

V: TRBV21-1
D: -
size: -
J: TRBJ1-1
DNA: TGTGCCAGCAGCAAAGCACAGGGGGCGCGGTACACTGAAGCTTTCTTT
CDR3: CASSKAQGARYTEAFF

V: TRBV7-9
D: TRBD1
size: once
J: TRBJ2-7
DNA: TGTGCCAGCAGCACCTGGACAGGGCGTACGGGGCACGAGCAGTACTTC
CDR3: CASSTWTGRTGHEQYF

V: TRBV19
D: TRBD1
size: -
J: TRBJ1-1
DNA: TGTGCCAGTAGGACTTACAGGGGGGAAACTGAAGCTTTCTTT
CDR3: CASRTYRGETEAFF

V: TRBV9
D: -
size: -
J: TRBJ2-7
DNA: TGTGCCAGCAGCGTAACGACGGGGCCCGACTACGAGCAGTACTTC
CDR3: CASSVTTGPDYEQYF

V: TRBV27
D: -
size: -
J: TRBJ2-2
DNA: TGTGCCAGCAGTTTCCTCAAGCAGGACTCGGGGGAGCTGTTTTTT
CDR3: CASSFLKQDSGELFF

V: TRBV2
D: -
size: -
J: TRBJ1-5
DNA: TGTGCCAGCCAGGGCGGGGGCCTACTCAATCAGCCCCAGCATTTT
CDR3: CASQGGGLLNQPQHF

V: TRBV27
D: -
size: -
J: TRBJ2-7
DNA: TGTGCCAGCAAAGGCGGGATCTATGAGCAGTACTTC
CDR3: CASKGGIYEQYF